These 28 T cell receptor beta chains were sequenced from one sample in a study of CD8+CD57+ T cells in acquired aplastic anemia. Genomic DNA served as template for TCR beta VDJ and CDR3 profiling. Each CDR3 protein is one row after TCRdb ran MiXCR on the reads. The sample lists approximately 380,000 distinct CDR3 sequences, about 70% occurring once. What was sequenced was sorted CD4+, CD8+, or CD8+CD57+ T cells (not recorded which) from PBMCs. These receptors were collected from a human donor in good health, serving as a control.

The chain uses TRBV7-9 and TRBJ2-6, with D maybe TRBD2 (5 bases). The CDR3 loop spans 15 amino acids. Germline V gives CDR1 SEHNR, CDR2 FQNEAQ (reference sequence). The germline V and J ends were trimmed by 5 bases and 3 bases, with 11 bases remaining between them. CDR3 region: CASSQDGGGANVLTF. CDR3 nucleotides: TGTGCCAGCAGCCAAGACGGAGGTGGGGCCAACGTCCTGACTTTC.

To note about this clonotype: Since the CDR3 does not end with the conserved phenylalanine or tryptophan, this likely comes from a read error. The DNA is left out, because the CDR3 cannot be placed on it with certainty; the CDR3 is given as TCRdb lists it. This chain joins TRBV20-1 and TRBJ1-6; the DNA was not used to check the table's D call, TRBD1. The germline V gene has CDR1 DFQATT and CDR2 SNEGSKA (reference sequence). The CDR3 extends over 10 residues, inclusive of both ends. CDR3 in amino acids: CSATDWPGEI.

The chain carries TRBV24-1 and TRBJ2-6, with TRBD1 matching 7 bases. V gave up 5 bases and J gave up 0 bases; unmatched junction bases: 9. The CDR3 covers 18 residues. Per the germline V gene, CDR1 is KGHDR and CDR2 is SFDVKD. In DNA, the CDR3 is TGTGCCACCAGTGGCAGGGACAGCGGCTACTCTGGGGCCAACGTCCTGACTTTC. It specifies CATSGRDSGYSGANVLTF.

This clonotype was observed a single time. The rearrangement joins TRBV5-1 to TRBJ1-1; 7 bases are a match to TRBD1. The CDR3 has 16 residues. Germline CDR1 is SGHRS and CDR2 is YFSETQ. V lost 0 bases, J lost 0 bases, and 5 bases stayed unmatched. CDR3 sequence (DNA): TGCGCCAGCAGCTTGGGACAGGGTGGAGTGAACACTGAAGCTTTCTTT. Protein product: CASSLGQGGVNTEAFF.

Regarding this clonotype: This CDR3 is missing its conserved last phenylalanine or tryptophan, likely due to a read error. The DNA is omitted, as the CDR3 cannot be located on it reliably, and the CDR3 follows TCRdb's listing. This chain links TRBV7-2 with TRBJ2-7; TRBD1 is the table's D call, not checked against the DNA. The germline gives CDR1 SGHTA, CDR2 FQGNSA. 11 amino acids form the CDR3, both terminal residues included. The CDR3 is CASSLRQGLLD.

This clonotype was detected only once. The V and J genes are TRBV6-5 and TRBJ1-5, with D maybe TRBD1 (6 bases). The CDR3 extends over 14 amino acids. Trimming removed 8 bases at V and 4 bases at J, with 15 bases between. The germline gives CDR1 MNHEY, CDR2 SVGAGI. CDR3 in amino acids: CASGKHRDNQPQHF. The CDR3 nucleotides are TGTGCCAGCGGGAAACACAGGGATAATCAGCCCCAGCATTTT.

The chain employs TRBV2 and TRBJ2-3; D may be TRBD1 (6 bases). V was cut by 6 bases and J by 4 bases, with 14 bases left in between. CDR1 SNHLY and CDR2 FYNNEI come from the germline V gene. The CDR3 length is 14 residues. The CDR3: CASRGDRSADTQYF. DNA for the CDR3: TGTGCCAGCAGGGGAGACAGGAGCGCAGATACGCAGTATTTT.

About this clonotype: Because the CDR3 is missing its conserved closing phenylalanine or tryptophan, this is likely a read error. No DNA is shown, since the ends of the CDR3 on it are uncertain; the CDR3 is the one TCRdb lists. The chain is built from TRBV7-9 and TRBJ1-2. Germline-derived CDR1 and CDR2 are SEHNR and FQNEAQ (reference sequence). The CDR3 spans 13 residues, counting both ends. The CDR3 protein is CASSLVVESTDTQ.

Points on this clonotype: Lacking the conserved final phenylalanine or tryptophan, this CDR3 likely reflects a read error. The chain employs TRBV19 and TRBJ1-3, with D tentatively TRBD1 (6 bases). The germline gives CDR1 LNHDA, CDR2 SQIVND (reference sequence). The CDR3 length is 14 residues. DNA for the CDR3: TGTGCCAGCAGCCGTAAGGGGGATGGAAACACGATATATGTT. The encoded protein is CASSRKGDGNTIYV.

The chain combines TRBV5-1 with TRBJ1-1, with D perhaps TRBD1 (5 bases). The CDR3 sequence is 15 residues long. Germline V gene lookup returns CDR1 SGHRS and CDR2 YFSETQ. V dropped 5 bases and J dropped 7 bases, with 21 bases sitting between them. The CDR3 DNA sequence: TGCGCCAGCAGTCCAGGACGTCAGGGCACTGGTGAAGCTTTCTTT. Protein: CASSPGRQGTGEAFF. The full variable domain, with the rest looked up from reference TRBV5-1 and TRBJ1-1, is KAGVTQTPRYLIKTRGQQVTLSCSPISGHRSVSWYQQTPGQGLQFLFEYFSETQRNKGNFPGRFSGRQFSNSRSEMNVSTLELGDSALYLCASSPGRQGTGEAFFGQGTRLTVV.

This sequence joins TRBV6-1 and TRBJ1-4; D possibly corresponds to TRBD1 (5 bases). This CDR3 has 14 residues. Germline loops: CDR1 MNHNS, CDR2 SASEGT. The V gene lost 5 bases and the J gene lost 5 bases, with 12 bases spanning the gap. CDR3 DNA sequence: TGTGCCAGCAGTCCCGGGGGGGTCAATGAAAAACTGTTTTTT. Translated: CASSPGGVNEKLFF.

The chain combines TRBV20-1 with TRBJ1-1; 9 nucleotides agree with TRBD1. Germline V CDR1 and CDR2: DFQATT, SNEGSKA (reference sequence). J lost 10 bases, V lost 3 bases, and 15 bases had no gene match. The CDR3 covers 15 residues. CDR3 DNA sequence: TGCAGTGCTAGTAGGGACCAGGGGCCGGACAGGGGAGCTTTCTTT. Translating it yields CSASRDQGPDRGAFF.

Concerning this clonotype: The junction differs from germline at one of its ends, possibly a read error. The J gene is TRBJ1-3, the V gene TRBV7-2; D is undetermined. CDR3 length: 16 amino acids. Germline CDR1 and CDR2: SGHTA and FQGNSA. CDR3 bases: TGTGCCAGCAGCTTAGATCGAAATTCCTCTGGAGACACCATATATTTT. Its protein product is CASSLDRNSSGDTIYF. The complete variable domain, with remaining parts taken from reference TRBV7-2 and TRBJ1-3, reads GAGVSQSPSNKVTEKGKDVELRCDPISGHTALYWYRQSLGQGLEFLIYFQGNSAPDKSGLPSDRFSAERTGGSVSTLTIQRTQQEDSAVYLCASSLDRNSSGDTIYFGEGSWLTVV.

The DNA of the CDR3 is TGTGCCAGTAGCGAGGGCGGGGCGGCACAGTTCTTC. Its translation: CASSEGGAAQFF. The chain links TRBV19 to TRBJ2-7, with a weak D call TRBD2 (6 bases). The tail of the sequence fits TRBJ2-1 better, so the J call may be wrong. The CDR3 covers 12 residues. Germline V gene lookup returns CDR1 LNHDA and CDR2 SQIVND (reference sequence).

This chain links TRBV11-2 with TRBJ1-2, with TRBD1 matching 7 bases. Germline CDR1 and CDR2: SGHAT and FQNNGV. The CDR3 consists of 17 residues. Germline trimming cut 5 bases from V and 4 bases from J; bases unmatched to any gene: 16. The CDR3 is CASSRITGQWDGYGYTF. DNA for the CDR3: TGTGCCAGCAGCCGAATTACGGGACAGTGGGACGGCTATGGCTACACCTTC.

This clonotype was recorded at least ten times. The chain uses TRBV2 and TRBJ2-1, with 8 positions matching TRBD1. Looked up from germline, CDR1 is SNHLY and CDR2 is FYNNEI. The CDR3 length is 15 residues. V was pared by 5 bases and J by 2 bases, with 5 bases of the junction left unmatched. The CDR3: CASSSDRGPYNEQFF. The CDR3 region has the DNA TGTGCCAGCAGTTCCGACAGGGGCCCCTACAATGAGCAGTTCTTC.

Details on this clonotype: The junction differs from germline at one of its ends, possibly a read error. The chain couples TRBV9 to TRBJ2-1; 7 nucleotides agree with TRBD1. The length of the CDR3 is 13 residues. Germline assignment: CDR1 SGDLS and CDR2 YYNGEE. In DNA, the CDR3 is TGTGCCAGCAGCGTAGAGGGACAGAGATACGAGCAGTTC. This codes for CASSVEGQRYEQF.

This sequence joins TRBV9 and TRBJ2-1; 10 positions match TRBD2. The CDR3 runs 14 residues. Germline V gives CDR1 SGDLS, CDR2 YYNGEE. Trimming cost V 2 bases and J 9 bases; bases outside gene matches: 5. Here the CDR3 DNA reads TGTGCCAGCAGCGTTAGCGGGGGGCCTGGTGAGCAGTTCTTC. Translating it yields CASSVSGGPGEQFF.

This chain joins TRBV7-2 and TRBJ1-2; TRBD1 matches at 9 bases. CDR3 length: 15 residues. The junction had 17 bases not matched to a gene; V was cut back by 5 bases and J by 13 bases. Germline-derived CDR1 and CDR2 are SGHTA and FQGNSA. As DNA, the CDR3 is TGTGCCAGCAGCCTAGGACAGGGGTTGGATGGCTACACCACCTTC. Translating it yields CASSLGQGLDGYTTF.

CDR3 sequence reads: CSGKDPGLHTEAFF. For the CDR3, the DNA is TGCAGCGGTAAAGATCCAGGGCTGCACACTGAAGCTTTCTTT. The V and J genes are TRBV29-1 and TRBJ1-1; perhaps TRBD1 as D (5 bases). CDR3 length: 14 residues. Deletions cut 7 bases from V and 3 bases from J, with 18 bases between. Germline CDR1 reads SQVTM; CDR2 reads ANQGSEA. The variable domain in full, with the rest retrieved from reference TRBV29-1 and TRBJ1-1, is SAVISQKPSRDICQRGTSLTIQCQVDSQVTMMFWYRQQPGQSLTLIATANQGSEATYESGFVIDKFPISRPNLTFSTLTVSNMSPEDSSIYLCSGKDPGLHTEAFFGQGTRLTVV.

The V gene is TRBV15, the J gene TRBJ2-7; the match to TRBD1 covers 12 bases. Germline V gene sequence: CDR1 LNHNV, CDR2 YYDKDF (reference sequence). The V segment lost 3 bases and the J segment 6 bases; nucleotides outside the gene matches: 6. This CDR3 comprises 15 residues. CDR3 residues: CATSSRGQGAGEQYF. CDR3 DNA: TGTGCCACCAGCAGCCGGGGACAGGGGGCAGGCGAGCAGTACTTC.

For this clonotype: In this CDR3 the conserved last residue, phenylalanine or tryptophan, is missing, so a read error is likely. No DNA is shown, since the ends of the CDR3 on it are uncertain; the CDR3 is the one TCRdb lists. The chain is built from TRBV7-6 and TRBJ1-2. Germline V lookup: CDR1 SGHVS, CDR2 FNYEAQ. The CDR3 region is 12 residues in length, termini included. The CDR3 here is CASSLLEDGSAL.

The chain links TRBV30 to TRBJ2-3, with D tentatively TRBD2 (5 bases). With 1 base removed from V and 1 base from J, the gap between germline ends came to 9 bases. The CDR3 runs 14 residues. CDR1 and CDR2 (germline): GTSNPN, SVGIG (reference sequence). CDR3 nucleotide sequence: TGTGCCTGGAGTGGGAGGCTAGGCACAGATACGCAGTATTTT. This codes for CAWSGRLGTDTQYF.

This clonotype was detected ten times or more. For the CDR3, the DNA is TGCGCCAGCAGCTTGGAGGGGTCCCCGTTGGAATATGGCTACACCTTC. Translation gives CASSLEGSPLEYGYTF. This chain links TRBV5-1 with TRBJ1-2; perhaps TRBD1 as D (5 bases). CDR3 length: 16 residues. CDR1 SGHRS and CDR2 YFSETQ come from the germline V gene. Between the trimmed V and J ends, which lost 0 bases and 5 bases, there was a span of 17 bases.

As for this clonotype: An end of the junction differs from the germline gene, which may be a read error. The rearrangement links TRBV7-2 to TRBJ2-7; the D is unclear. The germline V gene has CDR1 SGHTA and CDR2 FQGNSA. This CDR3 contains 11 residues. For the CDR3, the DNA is TGTGCCAGCAGCTGGGTTTACGAGGAGTTCTTC. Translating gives CASSWVYEEFF.

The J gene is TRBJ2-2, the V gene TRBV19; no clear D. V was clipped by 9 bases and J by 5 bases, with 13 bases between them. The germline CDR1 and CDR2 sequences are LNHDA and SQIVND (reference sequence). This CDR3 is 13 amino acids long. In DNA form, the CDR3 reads TGTGCCAGCAGCTTAGGGCGAACCGGGGAGCTGTTTTTT. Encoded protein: CASSLGRTGELFF.

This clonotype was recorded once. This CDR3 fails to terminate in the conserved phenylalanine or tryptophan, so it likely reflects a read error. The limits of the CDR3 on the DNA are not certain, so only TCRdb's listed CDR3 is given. The CDR3 loop is CSARGPQRDI. The rearrangement joins TRBV20-1 to TRBJ2-5; the table gives TRBD2 as D, unverified against the DNA. Per the germline V gene, CDR1 is DFQATT and CDR2 is SNEGSKA (reference sequence). Ends included, the CDR3 has 10 residues.

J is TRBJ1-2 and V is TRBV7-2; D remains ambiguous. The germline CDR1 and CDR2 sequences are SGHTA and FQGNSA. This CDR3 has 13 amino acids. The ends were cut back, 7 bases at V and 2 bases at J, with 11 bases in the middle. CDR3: CASNQQTNYGYTF. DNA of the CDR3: TGTGCCAGCAACCAGCAGACCAACTATGGCTACACCTTC.